What follows are 22 T cell receptor beta chains derived from one specimen sequenced in a study of lymphopenia after photon versus proton radiotherapy. Sequencing used immunoSEQ multiplex PCR; TCRdb keeps in-frame clones, though not all of them. Here the sample spans 15,000 to 20,000 clones, more than 65% being singletons. The sequenced sample was peripheral blood, obtained from a patient treated with proton-based radiotherapy. Source of these receptors: a man in his 70s with pancreatic cancer.

This clone came up once. The V and J genes are TRBV18 and TRBJ1-5, with 7 bases matching TRBD1. The germline gives CDR1 KGHSH, CDR2 LQKENI. V dropped 2 bases and J dropped 5; count of bases not matched to a gene: 3. The CDR3 is made up of 14 amino acids. Written as DNA, the CDR3 is TGTGCCAGCTCACCAACAGGGGATGATCAGCCCCAGCATTTT. It is translated as CASSPTGDDQPQHF.

As DNA, the CDR3 is TGTGCCAGCAGCCCTGCGGGCGGTGGGCTCCATGAGCAGTTCTTC. Its protein is CASSPAGGGLHEQFF. The V call is TRBV7-8, the J call TRBJ2-1, with D perhaps matching TRBD2 (5 bases). The V gene's germline CDR1 is SGHVS and CDR2 FQNEAQ. The CDR3 length is 15 residues. Trimming pared 5 bases from V and 8 bases from J, leaving 19 bases between.

The chain recombines TRBV5-5 with TRBJ2-7; TRBD1 might be the D (5 bases). Germline V gene data show CDR1 as SGHKS and CDR2 as YYEKEE (reference sequence). The CDR3 is 16 amino acids. The V end lost 0 bases, the J end lost 0 bases, and 13 bases lay between the germline ends. CDR3 protein: CASSLVGHPRSYEQYF. In DNA, the CDR3 is TGTGCCAGCAGCTTGGTCGGACACCCGCGCTCCTACGAGCAGTACTTC.

This sequence joins TRBV27 and TRBJ2-5; maybe TRBD2 (6 bases). The CDR3 has 14 residues. Trimming removed 4 bases from V and 4 bases from J, with 13 bases in between. Germline V gene lookup returns CDR1 MNHEY and CDR2 SMNVEV (reference sequence). CDR3 DNA sequence: TGTGCCAGCAGTTCCCATCTAGCGATAGAGACCCAGTACTTC. Its translation: CASSSHLAIETQYF.

The chain is built from TRBV11-2 and TRBJ2-7, with TRBD2 matching 10 bases. J was trimmed by 4 bases and V by 2 bases; bases with no gene match: 8. The CDR3 contains 16 residues. The V gene's germline CDR1 is SGHAT and CDR2 FQNNGV. CDR3 in DNA: TGTGCCAGCAGCTTAAGCCTAGCGGGGGCTGGGTACGAGCAGTACTTC. It codes for CASSLSLAGAGYEQYF. Filled out from reference TRBV11-2 and TRBJ2-7, the complete variable domain reads EAGVAQSPRYKIIEKRQSVAFWCNPISGHATLYWYQQILGQGPKLLIQFQNNGVVDDSQLPKDRFSAERLKGVDSTLKIQPAKLEDSAVYLCASSLSLAGAGYEQYFGPGTRLTVT.

On this clone: One end of the junction is discordant with germline, which a read error may explain. The chain is built from TRBV18 and TRBJ2-7; weak D call: TRBD1 (6 bases). This CDR3 has 14 residues. Germline V gene lookup returns CDR1 KGHSH and CDR2 LQKENI. As DNA, the CDR3 is TGTGCCAGCTCACCCAGGGGAGCGTCCTCCGAGCAGTACTTC. Translated: CASSPRGASSEQYF.

V usage is TRBV11-2 and J usage is TRBJ2-1, with a weak D call TRBD1 (6 bases). V gave up 4 bases and J gave up 1 base, with 14 bases separating them. CDR1 is SGHAT, CDR2 FQNNGV, per germline. This CDR3 region has 16 residues. DNA of the CDR3: TGTGCCAGCAGCTCCCAAATCCAGGGGTCCTACAATGAGCAGTTCTTC. Translating gives CASSSQIQGSYNEQFF.

V is TRBV5-1 and J is TRBJ2-5; 7 bases fit TRBD1. There are 17 residues in the CDR3. The germline CDR1 and CDR2 sequences are SGHRS and YFSETQ. J was trimmed by 0 bases and V by 3 bases; bases with no gene match: 11. CDR3 sequence reads: CASSSRETGLNQETQYF. The CDR3 nucleotides read TGCGCCAGCAGCTCCAGAGAGACAGGGTTAAACCAAGAGACCCAGTACTTC.

The chain has TRBV5-1 and TRBJ2-7, with 9 bases fitting TRBD2. Germline V CDR1 and CDR2: SGHRS, YFSETQ. This CDR3 spans 15 amino acids. J lost 2 bases, V lost 4 bases, and 7 bases had no gene match. CDR3 sequence reads: CASSLEGLAPYEQYF. In DNA form, the CDR3 reads TGCGCCAGCAGCCTGGAGGGACTAGCTCCCTACGAGCAGTACTTC.

This clone was seen a few times. The chain combines TRBV19 with TRBJ1-1; D call uncertain. Trimming left V 2 bases short and J 6 bases short, with 13 bases between. This CDR3 is built from 14 residues. Germline loops: CDR1 LNHDA, CDR2 SQIVND (reference sequence). CDR3 in DNA: TGTGCCAGTAGTATAACGGGGTCTAGGCCTGAAGCTTTCTTT. This encodes CASSITGSRPEAFF.

The rearrangement joins TRBV19 to TRBJ2-3; 15 nucleotides match TRBD2. This CDR3 region has 18 residues. The germline V gene encodes CDR1 LNHDA and CDR2 SQIVND (reference sequence). The ends lost 2 bases at V and 3 bases at J; junction bases unmatched: 6. CDR3 in DNA: TGTGCCAGTAGTATATTAGGACTAGCGGGAGGGGGGACAGATACGCAGTATTTT. This codes for CASSILGLAGGGTDTQYF.

This clone was picked up one time. The genes are TRBV18 and TRBJ2-7, with 11 bases fitting TRBD2. The V gene end was trimmed by 2 bases and the J gene end by 3 bases; junction bases not matched to a gene: 12. CDR1 is KGHSH and CDR2 is LQKENI in the germline V gene. The CDR3 covers 18 residues. CDR3 residues: CASSPRAVLAGGLYEQYF. CDR3 nucleotides: TGTGCCAGCTCACCAAGGGCAGTCCTAGCGGGAGGCCTCTACGAGCAGTACTTC.

The V gene is TRBV19, the J gene TRBJ2-6; the match to TRBD2 covers 7 bases. The CDR3 sequence is 16 residues long. The germline CDR1 and CDR2 sequences are LNHDA and SQIVND (reference sequence). Trimming removed 10 bases from V and 3 bases from J; junction bases left unmatched: 12. The chain's CDR3 is CATQSLAALGANVLTF. The CDR3 region has the DNA TGTGCCACCCAGAGCCTAGCGGCCCTTGGGGCCAACGTCCTGACTTTC.

The V and J genes are TRBV5-1 and TRBJ1-3; a weak D match, TRBD1 (6 bases). Trimming took off 4 bases at V and 3 bases at J, with 17 bases between the two ends. The germline V gene has CDR1 SGHRS and CDR2 YFSETQ. This CDR3 comprises 16 residues. The CDR3 DNA is TGCGCCAGCAGCCCGGGGGGCGGCCGGGGTGGAAACACCATATATTTT. It yields the protein CASSPGGGRGGNTIYF.

The chain couples TRBV9 to TRBJ1-3; D gene uncertain. Germline V gene lookup returns CDR1 SGDLS and CDR2 YYNGEE. The CDR3 sequence is 14 residues long. The V end lost 5 bases, the J end lost 8 bases, and 17 bases lay between the germline ends. The DNA for the CDR3 is TGTGCCAGCAGTGGAGGAGCCCTCCGGGACACCATATATTTT. Its protein is CASSGGALRDTIYF.

J is TRBJ1-6 and V is TRBV7-8, with TRBD1 matching over 8 bases. The V and J ends lost 5 bases and 10 bases, in that order; junction bases with no gene match: 7. The CDR3 loop spans 14 amino acids. Per germline, CDR1 SGHVS and CDR2 FQNEAQ. The CDR3 DNA is TGTGCCAGCAGCGACCGGACAGGGTCCTCACCCCTCCACTTT. Translating it yields CASSDRTGSSPLHF.

This chain joins TRBV6-1 and TRBJ2-7; 10 bases are shared with TRBD1. CDR3 length equals 13 residues. Germline CDR1 is MNHNS and CDR2 is SASEGT. Trimming at V came to 11 bases and at J to 6 bases, leaving 10 bases not matched to a gene. CDR3 coding DNA: TGTGCCGGTCAGAGACAGGGGGCGAGCGAGCAGTACTTC. As protein: CAGQRQGASEQYF.

The chain recombines TRBV5-4 with TRBJ2-2; D is perhaps TRBD2 (6 bases). In germline, CDR1 is SGHNT, CDR2 YYREEE (reference sequence). CDR3 size: 14 residues. V was clipped by 3 bases and J by 9 bases, with 15 bases between them. The CDR3: CASSSGLSTRELFF. The CDR3 region has the DNA TGTGCCAGCAGCTCGGGACTGTCGACCAGGGAGCTGTTTTTT.

The rearrangement links TRBV6-5 to TRBJ1-5, with TRBD1 matching 7 bases. The CDR3 runs 14 residues. CDR1 is MNHEY, CDR2 SVGAGI, per germline. V shed 5 bases and J 9 bases; nucleotides not matched to a gene: 10. CDR3 in amino acids: CASSTGTALGPQHF. DNA for the CDR3: TGTGCCAGCAGTACCGGGACAGCCCTAGGGCCCCAGCATTTT.

The J gene is TRBJ2-5, the V gene TRBV15; 14 bases line up with TRBD2. Trimming at V came to 2 bases and at J to 5 bases, leaving 4 bases not matched to a gene. There are 16 residues in the CDR3. From germline, CDR1 is LNHNV and CDR2 YYDKDF (reference sequence). Here the CDR3 DNA reads TGTGCCACCAGCAGACAGACTAGCGGGGGGGCGGAGACCCAGTACTTC. Its translation is CATSRQTSGGAETQYF.

This chain links TRBV5-1 with TRBJ2-1, with D possibly matching TRBD2 (5 bases). This CDR3 is 14 amino acids long. CDR1 and CDR2 from the germline V gene are SGHRS and YFSETQ. V was trimmed by 1 base and J by 8 bases, leaving 13 bases between them. This CDR3 reads CASSLYGIGDEQFF. The CDR3 DNA reads TGCGCCAGCAGCTTGTACGGTATCGGGGATGAGCAGTTCTTC.

The chain recombines TRBV6-5 with TRBJ1-2; tentatively, D is TRBD1 (6 bases). This CDR3 comprises 13 residues. Germline V gene lookup returns CDR1 MNHEY and CDR2 SVGAGI. The V gene lost 5 bases and the J gene lost 4 bases, with 11 bases spanning the gap. The CDR3 here is CASSEGHLYGYTF. CDR3 DNA sequence: TGTGCCAGCAGTGAGGGACACCTCTATGGCTACACCTTC.